This entry lists 18 T cell receptor beta chains sequenced from one sample in a study of blood T cell repertoires in COVID-19. Profiling relied on immunoSEQ multiplex PCR, and the TCRdb table lists in-frame clones only, not all of them. The sample yields 10,000 to 15,000 clones, roughly 84% seen once. The sequencing sample was made of peripheral blood. These receptor sequences come from a man aged 35 to 55 with active or convalescent COVID-19.

The V call is TRBV2, the J call TRBJ1-1; TRBD1 agrees at 9 bases. The length of the CDR3 is 15 residues. The junction had 8 bases not matched to a gene; V was cut back by 4 bases and J by 5 bases. CDR1 is SNHLY and CDR2 is FYNNEI in the germline V gene. The CDR3: CASSGNRGRGTEAFF. The CDR3 DNA sequence: TGTGCCAGCAGTGGAAACAGGGGGCGCGGGACTGAAGCTTTCTTT. The variable domain in full, completed from reference TRBV2 and TRBJ1-1, reads EPEVTQTPSHQVTQMGQEVILRCVPISNHLYFYWYRQILGQKVEFLVSFYNNEISEKSEIFDDQFSVERPDGSNFTLKIRSTKLEDSAMYFCASSGNRGRGTEAFFGQGTRLTVV.

This clone is categorized as medium-sized. This chain uses TRBV29-1 with TRBJ2-7, with TRBD1 matching over 8 bases. The length of the CDR3 is 13 residues. Per the germline V gene, CDR1 is SQVTM and CDR2 is ANQGSEA. Trimming cost V 4 bases and J 4 bases; bases outside gene matches: 6. The CDR3, as DNA: TGCAGCGTTGTTATGGACAGGGCTTACGAGCAGTACTTC. Its translation: CSVVMDRAYEQYF.

The V call is TRBV5-3, the J call TRBJ2-7; D gene unclear. TRBV5-3 is flagged as an ORF with uncertain function. V was shortened by 2 bases and J by 5 bases, with 14 bases between the two germline ends. The CDR3 runs to 14 residues. CDR3 nucleotides: TGTGCCAGAAGCTTCCGAGGATCCGCACACGAGCAGTACTTC. Protein product: CARSFRGSAHEQYF.

The rearrangement uses TRBV7-2 and TRBJ1-2; weak D call: TRBD1 (6 bases). CDR1 is SGHTA, CDR2 FQGNSA, per germline. CDR3 length: 15 residues. The ends were cut back, 5 bases at V and 8 bases at J, with 21 bases in the middle. CDR3 DNA: TGTGCCAGCAGCCAGATAGTGGGGGGGCGCGGAGGCTACACCTTC. This sequence encodes CASSQIVGGRGGYTF.

This clone is classed as medium-sized. The chain employs TRBV7-9 and TRBJ1-5; 7 nucleotides line up with TRBD1. After removal of 4 bases from V and 4 bases from J, the junction contained 4 bases not matched to a gene. The CDR3 contains 14 residues. Germline values: CDR1 SEHNR, CDR2 FQNEAQ (reference sequence). CDR3 nucleotides: TGTGCCAGCAGCTCAGGACAGGCTAATCAGCCCCAGCATTTT. The encoded protein is CASSSGQANQPQHF.

This clone was picked up one time. The gene calls are TRBV23-1 and TRBJ2-5; D is perhaps TRBD1 (5 bases). TRBV23-1 is given ORF status, its function remaining uncertain. V was shortened by 2 bases and J by 5 bases, with 12 bases between the two germline ends. This CDR3 is built from 14 residues. The CDR3 sequence is CASSQGSKGETQYF. Here the CDR3 DNA reads TGCGCCAGCAGTCAAGGTTCAAAGGGGGAGACCCAGTACTTC.

The rearrangement links TRBV15 to TRBJ2-1; D unresolved. The germline V gene encodes CDR1 LNHNV and CDR2 YYDKDF (reference sequence). The CDR3 loop spans 17 amino acids. Between the trimmed V and J ends, which lost 0 bases and 5 bases, there was a span of 17 bases. The CDR3 here is CATSREPQKRSDNEQFF. In DNA form, the CDR3 reads TGTGCCACCAGCAGAGAACCCCAGAAGCGCTCGGACAATGAGCAGTTCTTC.

The chain couples TRBV28 to TRBJ1-2, with a weak D call TRBD1 (6 bases). Trimming took off 4 bases at V and 8 bases at J, with 20 bases between the two ends. CDR1 and CDR2 (germline): MDHEN, SYDVKM. The CDR3 contains 15 residues. CDR3 sequence: CASSSSTGPRGGYTF. The CDR3 DNA reads TGTGCCAGCAGTTCCTCGACAGGACCTCGAGGGGGCTACACCTTC.

This clone has a single count. This chain links TRBV6-1 with TRBJ2-3; 8 nucleotides match TRBD2. The ends lost 6 bases at V and 0 bases at J; junction bases unmatched: 14. Germline V gives CDR1 MNHNS, CDR2 SASEGT. CDR3 length: 18 residues. This CDR3 reads CASSEPLDTSGSTDTQYF. CDR3 coding DNA: TGTGCCAGCAGCGAACCACTCGATACTAGCGGAAGCACAGATACGCAGTATTTT.

This clone is medium-sized (0.01 to 0.1%) within its sample. The chain combines TRBV19 with TRBJ2-3; possible D gene TRBD2, 6 bases. The CDR3 extends over 14 amino acids. With 5 bases removed from V and 5 bases from J, the gap between germline ends came to 14 bases. Germline V CDR1 and CDR2: LNHDA, SQIVND (reference sequence). CDR3 amino acids: CASSSWGEEDTQYF. The CDR3 coding sequence is TGTGCCAGTAGTTCGTGGGGGGAGGAAGATACGCAGTATTTT.

The CDR3 region has the DNA TGCAGCGGTACAGCGAACACTGAAGCTTTCTTT. This sequence encodes CSGTANTEAFF. The J gene is TRBJ1-1, the V gene TRBV29-1, with D uncertain. V shed 7 bases and J shed 1 base, with 7 bases lying between them. The CDR3 runs to 11 residues. CDR1 is SQVTM and CDR2 is ANQGSEA in the germline V gene.

The gene calls are TRBV29-1 and TRBJ2-3, with TRBD2 matching 13 bases. The CDR3 sequence is 15 residues long. Germline V gives CDR1 SQVTM, CDR2 ANQGSEA. The J segment lost 2 bases and the V segment lost 7 bases, leaving 6 bases of the junction unmatched. The CDR3 region has the DNA TGCAGCGGAGAACTAGCGGGGGGGAACACAGATACGCAGTATTTT. Protein sequence: CSGELAGGNTDTQYF.

The rearrangement links TRBV7-6 to TRBJ2-1; 9 bases line up with TRBD1. Trimming removed 2 bases from V and 6 bases from J; junction bases left unmatched: 8. Germline values: CDR1 SGHVS, CDR2 FNYEAQ. The CDR3 spans 16 residues. The CDR3 DNA reads as TGTGCCAGCAGCTTACCAACCGGGACAGGGCCCAATGAGCAGTTCTTC. It encodes CASSLPTGTGPNEQFF.

V gene TRBV7-9 combines with J gene TRBJ1-2; TRBD1 aligns across 9 bases. Germline trimming cut 2 bases from V and 6 bases from J; bases unmatched to any gene: 10. CDR3 size: 16 residues. CDR1 SEHNR and CDR2 FQNEAQ come from the germline V gene (reference sequence). DNA of the CDR3: TGTGCCAGCAGCTTATTGGTTACAGGGGGCGCCGATGGCTACACCTTC. It is translated as CASSLLVTGGADGYTF.

The chain carries TRBV19 and TRBJ2-7; 8 nucleotides match TRBD1. The CDR3 spans 14 residues. The V gene end was trimmed by 3 bases and the J gene end by 6 bases; junction bases not matched to a gene: 7. Per germline, CDR1 LNHDA and CDR2 SQIVND (reference sequence). CDR3 nucleotides: TGTGCCAGTAGTATCGAAGACAGGGGAGGCGAGCAGTACTTC. Protein sequence: CASSIEDRGGEQYF.

J is TRBJ2-5 and V is TRBV7-8; 11 nucleotides line up with TRBD2. The germline gives CDR1 SGHVS, CDR2 FQNEAQ. CDR3 length: 18 residues. Trimming removed 3 bases from V and 5 bases from J; junction bases left unmatched: 14. This CDR3 reads CASSLGHTSSGRRETQYF. CDR3 in DNA: TGTGCCAGCAGCTTGGGCCACACGTCTAGCGGGAGGCGGGAGACCCAGTACTTC.

This rearrangement joins TRBV4-3 to TRBJ2-4; 9 bases map to TRBD2. The length of the CDR3 is 19 residues. Germline CDR1 and CDR2: LGHNA and YSLEER. After removal of 0 bases from V and 1 base from J, the junction contained 10 bases not matched to a gene. CDR3 bases: TGCGCCAGCAGCCAAGAATCGGTAGCGGGGGTTTTGGCCAAAAACATTCAGTACTTC. Protein product: CASSQESVAGVLAKNIQYF.

The chain joins TRBV7-2 to TRBJ2-7; 8 bases fit TRBD2. After removal of 2 bases from V and 7 bases from J, the junction contained 13 bases not matched to a gene. The germline V gene encodes CDR1 SGHTA and CDR2 FQGNSA. The CDR3 consists of 16 residues. This CDR3 reads CASSLPGTSPNLEQYF. The DNA for the CDR3 is TGTGCCAGCAGCTTACCTGGGACTAGTCCAAACTTAGAGCAGTACTTC.